Presented here are 27 T cell receptor beta chains from one specimen sequenced in a study of cytomegalovirus exposure and HLA in healthy donors. In the PCR, 60 Vbeta and 13 Jbeta primers were used. Repertoires were generated with immunoSEQ multiplex PCR, while TCRdb's copy carries only in-frame clones and drops some. The table lists about 200,000 clones, 80% to 90% of them singletons, with roughly 0.33% in the top ten. Input material: PBMCs. The receptors shown here come from a woman between 25 and 40 years old in good health and CMV-seronegative.

The count of this clone is one. Other DNA sequences in the sample encode the same CDR3. This chain's CDR3 is CASSPGAAEAFF. CDR3 coding DNA: TGTGCCAGCTCACCAGGGGCAGCCGAAGCTTTCTTT. The chain employs TRBV18 and TRBJ1-1; TRBD1 might be the D (5 bases). Trimming removed 2 bases from V and 8 bases from J, with 9 bases in between. The CDR3 extends over 12 amino acids. Germline V gene lookup returns CDR1 KGHSH and CDR2 LQKENI.

CDR3 in DNA: TGTGCCAGCAGTGACTCGGACAGGGACTCCTACGAGCAGTACTTC. Translated: CASSDSDRDSYEQYF. The V and J genes are TRBV2 and TRBJ2-7, with 8 bases aligning to TRBD1. CDR1 is SNHLY and CDR2 is FYNNEI in the germline V gene. The CDR3 runs to 15 residues. V was pared by 3 bases and J by 0 bases, with 4 bases of the junction left unmatched.

The rearrangement uses TRBV28 and TRBJ2-1; 8 bases map to TRBD1. Germline CDR1 reads MDHEN; CDR2 reads SYDVKM. V lost 7 bases and J lost 4; bases outside the gene matches: 15. The CDR3 contains 17 residues. CDR3 coding DNA: TGTGCCAGCACCCGCCGCAGGGGGCCTCGGATTTACAATGAGCAGTTCTTC. This sequence encodes CASTRRRGPRIYNEQFF.

The chain carries TRBV30 and TRBJ2-3; D not certain. The V gene's germline CDR1 is GTSNPN and CDR2 SVGIG (reference sequence). The CDR3 consists of 14 residues. Trimming shortened V by 1 base and J by 0 bases, and 8 bases separated the two germline ends. The CDR3 is CAWSGPVSTDTQYF. CDR3 coding DNA: TGTGCCTGGAGTGGTCCCGTAAGCACAGATACGCAGTATTTT.

This clone showed up just a few times. The V call is TRBV5-1, the J call TRBJ2-1; 11 positions agree with TRBD2. The germline CDR1 and CDR2 sequences are SGHRS and YFSETQ. V lost 4 bases to trimming and J lost 12 bases; unmatched junction nucleotides: 18. The CDR3 length is 17 residues. The CDR3 region is CASSPYRGSGGVEGQFF. CDR3 coding DNA: TGCGCCAGCAGCCCCTACCGGGGTAGCGGGGGGGTGGAAGGGCAGTTCTTC.

This rearrangement joins TRBV5-1 to TRBJ2-4; D is possibly TRBD2 (5 bases). This CDR3 is 16 amino acids long. Germline V gene data show CDR1 as SGHRS and CDR2 as YFSETQ. V was pared by 0 bases and J by 0 bases, with 10 bases between. The CDR3 DNA follows: TGCGCCAGCAGCTTGGAAGGGAGTCGAGCCAAAAACATTCAGTACTTC. Its protein product is CASSLEGSRAKNIQYF.

The chain combines TRBV5-6 with TRBJ2-5; TRBD1 matches 10 bases. J was trimmed by 5 bases and V by 7 bases; bases with no gene match: 11. The CDR3 has 15 amino acids. Germline CDR1 is SGHDT and CDR2 is YYEEEE. DNA for the CDR3: TGTGCCAGCGGTAGGGACAGGGGATCCCTCGAGACCCAGTACTTC. Translated, it gives CASGRDRGSLETQYF.

The rearrangement links TRBV5-1 to TRBJ1-2; D is ambiguous. The CDR3 covers 14 residues. V was clipped by 4 bases and J by 0 bases, with 10 bases between them. In germline, CDR1 is SGHRS, CDR2 YFSETQ. DNA of the CDR3: TGCGCCAGCAGCCAAGGAGCCTCTAACTATGGCTACACCTTC. Its translation is CASSQGASNYGYTF.

Comment on this clone: Additional DNA sequences in this sample encode the identical CDR3. The CDR3: CASSLDRDYGYTF. Written as DNA, the CDR3 is TGCGCCAGCAGCCTGGACAGGGACTATGGCTACACCTTC. The chain links TRBV5-1 to TRBJ1-2; 8 positions agree with TRBD1. V was clipped by 4 bases and J by 3 bases; unmatched bases: 2. Per germline, CDR1 SGHRS and CDR2 YFSETQ. The length of the CDR3 is 13 residues.

The V call is TRBV6-1, the J call TRBJ2-5; TRBD2 might be the D (6 bases). The germline V and J ends were trimmed by 0 bases and 5 bases, with 10 bases remaining between them. The CDR3 runs 14 residues. Germline V gene data show CDR1 as MNHNS and CDR2 as SASEGT. CDR3 sequence reads: CASSEARGVETQYF. The DNA for the CDR3 is TGTGCCAGCAGTGAAGCGCGCGGGGTTGAGACCCAGTACTTC.

The chain links TRBV5-4 to TRBJ2-1, with TRBD2 matching 8 bases. The length of the CDR3 is 15 residues. Germline lookup yields CDR1 SGHNT and CDR2 YYREEE (reference sequence). The J segment lost 8 bases and the V segment lost 5 bases, leaving 12 bases of the junction unmatched. The CDR3 sequence: CASSPGTRDLDEQFF. Here the CDR3 DNA reads TGTGCCAGCAGTCCCGGGACTAGGGACCTGGATGAGCAGTTCTTC.

The V gene is TRBV5-1, the J gene TRBJ2-2, with TRBD1 matching over 8 bases. V was pared by 3 bases and J by 1 base, with 2 bases of the junction left unmatched. Germline CDR1 SGHRS, CDR2 YFSETQ. CDR3 length equals 15 residues. The CDR3 loop is CASSWGTGNTGELFF. The CDR3 DNA reads TGCGCCAGCAGCTGGGGGACAGGGAACACCGGGGAGCTGTTTTTT.

The chain couples TRBV5-4 to TRBJ2-5, with 8 bases aligning to TRBD2. Germline V gene data show CDR1 as SGHNT and CDR2 as YYREEE (reference sequence). The CDR3 is made up of 13 amino acids. Unmatched junction bases numbered 4, after V lost 4 bases and J lost 5 bases. CDR3 loop: CASSLSGGETQYF. DNA of the CDR3: TGTGCCAGCAGCCTATCGGGAGGGGAGACCCAGTACTTC. The full variable domain, its missing parts supplied by reference TRBV5-4 and TRBJ2-5, is ETGVTQSPTHLIKTRGQQVTLRCSSQSGHNTVSWYQQALGQGPQFIFQYYREEENGRGNFPPRFSGLQFPNYSSELNVNALELDDSALYLCASSLSGGETQYFGPGTRLLVL.

This clone was seen only a few times. The V gene is TRBV29-1, the J gene TRBJ2-1, with D tentatively TRBD2 (5 bases). This CDR3 has 16 amino acids. With 0 bases removed from V and 2 bases from J, the gap between germline ends came to 14 bases. CDR1 and CDR2 (germline): SQVTM, ANQGSEA. The CDR3 DNA reads as TGCAGCGTTGAAGACTCCCGGGGTAGACCCTACAATGAGCAGTTCTTC. Translation gives CSVEDSRGRPYNEQFF.

This clone was seen only once. V is TRBV6-1 and J is TRBJ2-7; 7 bases align to TRBD2. Per the germline V gene, CDR1 is MNHNS and CDR2 is SASEGT. With V trimmed by 2 bases and J by 3 bases, 7 bases remained unmatched. CDR3 length: 15 amino acids. CDR3 in amino acids: CASSELGGVSYEQYF. The CDR3, as DNA: TGTGCCAGCAGTGAATTGGGAGGGGTCAGCTACGAGCAGTACTTC.

The chain recombines TRBV9 with TRBJ2-2; 9 bases line up with TRBD2. CDR1 SGDLS and CDR2 YYNGEE come from the germline V gene. V trimming: 1 base; J trimming: 5 bases; junction bases outside the gene matches: 6. The CDR3 runs to 16 residues. CDR3 region: CASSVQAGGNTGELFF. The CDR3 bases are TGTGCCAGCAGCGTACAGGCGGGAGGGAATACCGGGGAGCTGTTTTTT.

This chain links TRBV7-9 with TRBJ2-6, with 9 bases fitting TRBD1. The CDR3 is made up of 16 amino acids. CDR1 SEHNR and CDR2 FQNEAQ come from the germline V gene (reference sequence). Trimming removed 6 bases from V and 5 bases from J; junction bases left unmatched: 8. The CDR3 is CASSRLGTGRANVLTF. The CDR3 nucleotides read TGTGCCAGCAGTCGGTTGGGGACAGGGAGGGCCAACGTCCTGACTTTC.

Regarding this clone: This specimen includes other DNA sequences encoding the same CDR3. The chain links TRBV19 to TRBJ2-1; D is undetermined. V dropped 3 bases and J dropped 0 bases, with 6 bases sitting between them. Germline V gives CDR1 LNHDA, CDR2 SQIVND (reference sequence). The CDR3 consists of 14 residues. CDR3 residues: CASSIGSSYNEQFF. CDR3 coding DNA: TGTGCCAGTAGTATTGGCAGCTCCTACAATGAGCAGTTCTTC.

A word on this clone: A read error may account for a junction end that differs from germline. The chain links TRBV9 to TRBJ1-1; unclear D gene. CDR1 is SGDLS and CDR2 is YYNGEE in the germline V gene. CDR3 length: 11 amino acids. The CDR3 coding sequence is TGTGCCAGCAGCGTATCCCCGGAGATAATCTTT. It encodes CASSVSPEIIF.

The V and J genes are TRBV5-6 and TRBJ2-4, with 10 nucleotides matching TRBD1. Germline CDR1 is SGHDT and CDR2 is YYEEEE. V shed 3 bases and J 1 base; nucleotides not matched to a gene: 4. This CDR3 has 16 amino acids. The CDR3 DNA reads TGTGCCAGCAGCTGGACAGGGGGGACGGCCAAAAACATTCAGTACTTC. Translated, it gives CASSWTGGTAKNIQYF. Complete variable domain (other parts from reference TRBV5-6 and TRBJ2-4): DAGVTQSPTHLIKTRGQQVTLRCSPKSGHDTVSWYQQALGQGPQFIFQYYEEEERQRGNFPDRFSGHQFPNYSSELNVNALLLGDSALYLCASSWTGGTAKNIQYFGAGTRLSVL.

The chain links TRBV7-6 to TRBJ2-5; a weak D match, TRBD2 (6 bases). Germline values: CDR1 SGHVS, CDR2 FNYEAQ. The ends were cut back, 1 base at V and 1 base at J, with 13 bases in the middle. The CDR3 consists of 16 residues. In DNA, the CDR3 is TGTGCCAGCAGCTTAGGCCGGGATAGCGGCCAAGAGACCCAGTACTTC. Residues: CASSLGRDSGQETQYF. Supplemented by reference TRBV7-6 and TRBJ2-5, the full variable domain reads GAGVSQSPRYKVTKRGQDVALRCDPISGHVSLYWYRQALGQGPEFLTYFNYEAQQDKSGLPNDRFSAERPEGSISTLTIQRTEQRDSAMYRCASSLGRDSGQETQYFGPGTRLLVL.

This sequence joins TRBV6-5 and TRBJ1-2; no clear D gene. Germline CDR1 reads MNHEY; CDR2 reads SVGAGI. The length of the CDR3 is 13 residues. V shed 2 bases and J shed 4 bases, with 8 bases lying between them. CDR3: CASSYGELYGYTF. The DNA for the CDR3 is TGTGCCAGCAGTTACGGGGAGCTCTATGGCTACACCTTC.

The chain couples TRBV9 to TRBJ2-2; D is uncertain. V was shortened by 0 bases and J by 4 bases, with 13 bases between the two germline ends. From germline, CDR1 is SGDLS and CDR2 YYNGEE. CDR3 size: 16 residues. CDR3 nucleotide sequence: TGTGCCAGCAGCGTAGCTGCAACAGCTCTCACCGGGGAGCTGTTTTTT. This encodes CASSVAATALTGELFF.

V usage is TRBV5-4 and J usage is TRBJ2-7; 10 bases match TRBD1. Trimming took 2 bases from V and 2 from J; bases not matched to a gene: 4. This CDR3 is 15 amino acids long. Germline V gene data show CDR1 as SGHNT and CDR2 as YYREEE (reference sequence). CDR3 region: CASSFTDRGPYEQYF. CDR3 nucleotides: TGTGCCAGCAGCTTTACAGACAGGGGGCCCTACGAGCAGTACTTC.

This chain connects TRBV5-3 to TRBJ2-7; 10 bases are shared with TRBD1. TRBV5-3 is given ORF status, its function remaining uncertain. J gave up 0 bases and V 5 bases, and 5 bases lay outside the gene matches. The CDR3 runs to 15 residues. The DNA of the CDR3 is TGTGCCAGAAGGATCGACAGGGGGCCCTCCTACGAGCAGTACTTC. This translates into CARRIDRGPSYEQYF.

V is TRBV27 and J is TRBJ2-1; D gene uncertain. This CDR3 spans 15 amino acids. The germline V and J ends were trimmed by 5 bases and 6 bases, with 17 bases remaining between them. From germline, CDR1 is MNHEY and CDR2 SMNVEV (reference sequence). CDR3 sequence reads: CASSRPDWFGNEQFF. CDR3 DNA: TGTGCCAGCAGTCGGCCCGACTGGTTCGGCAATGAGCAGTTCTTC.

The genes are TRBV28 and TRBJ1-4, with D maybe TRBD1 (5 bases). The V end lost 5 bases, the J end lost 4 bases, and 14 bases lay between the germline ends. CDR3 length: 15 residues. The germline V gene encodes CDR1 MDHEN and CDR2 SYDVKM. For the CDR3, the DNA is TGTGCCAGCAGTGCCGCGGGGGGAGGTAATGAAAAACTGTTTTTT. Residues: CASSAAGGGNEKLFF.